Below, 28 T cell receptor beta chains from the same sample are listed, as sequenced in a study of T cell changes during pregnancy in multiple sclerosis. The repertoire was sequenced with immunoSEQ multiplex PCR; TCRdb's copy has only in-frame clones and lacks some. The data hold about 36,000 clones, with about 89% observed a single time. Sequences were derived from CD8+ T cells from peripheral blood mononuclear cells, sampled in the third trimester of pregnancy. The source of these receptors is a female donor with multiple sclerosis, enrolled in a pregnancy study.

The DNA for the CDR3 is TGTGCCAGCAGTTCTCGGGGGACAGATACGCAGTATTTT. Residues: CASSSRGTDTQYF. The chain links TRBV7-9 to TRBJ2-3, with D possibly matching TRBD2 (6 bases). Per germline, CDR1 SEHNR and CDR2 FQNEAQ (reference sequence). The CDR3 loop spans 13 amino acids. V lost 6 bases to trimming and J lost 3 bases, with 10 bases between them.

The rearrangement joins TRBV5-5 to TRBJ1-3; no reliable D call. From germline, CDR1 is SGHKS and CDR2 YYEKEE (reference sequence). The CDR3 totals 14 residues. The ends were cut back, 4 bases at V and 1 base at J, with 9 bases in the middle. The CDR3 nucleotides are TGTGCCAGCAGCGCTCCACTTTCTGGAAACACCATATATTTT. Its translation is CASSAPLSGNTIYF. The complete variable domain, with remaining parts taken from reference TRBV5-5 and TRBJ1-3, reads DAGVTQSPTHLIKTRGQQVTLRCSPISGHKSVSWYQQVLGQGPQFIFQYYEKEERGRGNFPDRFSARQFPNYSSELNVNALLLGDSALYLCASSAPLSGNTIYFGEGSWLTVV.

This CDR3 reads CASSLGQGGYEQYF. Here the CDR3 DNA reads TGTGCCAGCAGCCTTGGACAAGGAGGGTACGAGCAGTACTTC. The rearrangement links TRBV6-5 to TRBJ2-7; a possible D gene is TRBD2 (6 bases). V dropped 6 bases and J dropped 4 bases, with 16 bases sitting between them. The CDR3 is 14 amino acids. Germline V lookup: CDR1 MNHEY, CDR2 SVGAGI.

The chain is built from TRBV19 and TRBJ2-7, with 8 bases lining up with TRBD1. From germline, CDR1 is LNHDA and CDR2 SQIVND (reference sequence). V dropped 6 bases and J dropped 0; count of bases not matched to a gene: 4. The CDR3 sequence is 14 residues long. The CDR3 protein is CASRDRESSYEQYF. The CDR3, as DNA: TGTGCCAGTAGGGACAGGGAGAGCTCCTACGAGCAGTACTTC.

For the CDR3, the DNA is TGTGCCAGCTGGTACCGGGACAGGGAAAACTATGGCTACACCTTC. Protein product: CASWYRDRENYGYTF. The chain recombines TRBV19 with TRBJ1-2, with 9 positions matching TRBD1. V trimming: 9 bases; J trimming: 2 bases; junction bases outside the gene matches: 10. CDR1 is LNHDA and CDR2 is SQIVND in the germline V gene (reference sequence). The CDR3 totals 15 residues.

The chain joins TRBV2 to TRBJ2-6, with unresolved D. Trimming shortened V by 2 bases and J by 3 bases, and 8 bases separated the two germline ends. In germline, CDR1 is SNHLY, CDR2 FYNNEI. The CDR3 totals 15 residues. Here the CDR3 DNA reads TGTGCCAGCAGTGAACCCGGGTATGGGGCCAACGTCCTGACTTTC. Translating it yields CASSEPGYGANVLTF.

The gene calls are TRBV19 and TRBJ1-1; D call uncertain. Trimming removed 4 bases at V and 0 bases at J, with 6 bases between. The germline CDR1 and CDR2 sequences are LNHDA and SQIVND (reference sequence). This CDR3 is 13 amino acids long. The DNA for the CDR3 is TGTGCCAGTAGTAAAGCCGTGAACACTGAAGCTTTCTTT. Protein: CASSKAVNTEAFF.

This chain uses TRBV7-2 with TRBJ2-3, with 14 bases identical to TRBD2. CDR3 length equals 15 residues. The germline CDR1 and CDR2 sequences are SGHTA and FQGNSA. Trimming removed 4 bases from V and 6 bases from J; junction bases left unmatched: 3. The CDR3: CASSSTSGRADTQYF. CDR3 nucleotide sequence: TGTGCCAGCAGCTCGACTAGCGGGAGGGCCGATACGCAGTATTTT. Looking up the rest from reference TRBV7-2 and TRBJ2-3 gives the full variable domain: GAGVSQSPSNKVTEKGKDVELRCDPISGHTALYWYRQSLGQGLEFLIYFQGNSAPDKSGLPSDRFSAERTGGSVSTLTIQRTQQEDSAVYLCASSSTSGRADTQYFGPGTRLTVL.

The chain links TRBV11-2 to TRBJ2-7; 9 bases match TRBD1. Trimming at V came to 5 bases and at J to 6 bases, leaving 5 bases not matched to a gene. This CDR3 region has 13 residues. CDR1 and CDR2 from the germline V gene are SGHAT and FQNNGV. Here the CDR3 DNA reads TGTGCCAGCAGCCCGGGACAGGGTATCGAGCAGTACTTC. This sequence encodes CASSPGQGIEQYF. The full variable domain, its missing parts supplied by reference TRBV11-2 and TRBJ2-7, is EAGVAQSPRYKIIEKRQSVAFWCNPISGHATLYWYQQILGQGPKLLIQFQNNGVVDDSQLPKDRFSAERLKGVDSTLKIQPAKLEDSAVYLCASSPGQGIEQYFGPGTRLTVT.

The V and J genes are TRBV19 and TRBJ2-7, with 8 bases aligning to TRBD2. The CDR3 is 14 residues long. V dropped 3 bases and J dropped 5; count of bases not matched to a gene: 6. Germline V lookup: CDR1 LNHDA, CDR2 SQIVND (reference sequence). The CDR3 nucleotides read TGTGCCAGTAGTATCGGGAGGGAACGCGACGAGCAGTACTTC. Translated, it gives CASSIGRERDEQYF.

The V gene is TRBV5-1, the J gene TRBJ1-2, with D perhaps TRBD1 (6 bases). Trimming cost V 3 bases and J 0 bases, with 12 bases left between them. CDR3 length: 15 residues. CDR1 is SGHRS, CDR2 YFSETQ, per germline. This chain's CDR3 is CASSSDRIANYGYTF. The DNA of the CDR3 is TGCGCCAGCAGCTCCGACAGGATAGCTAACTATGGCTACACCTTC.

The chain has TRBV19 and TRBJ1-2; D call uncertain. CDR3 length: 15 residues. Germline CDR1 is LNHDA and CDR2 is SQIVND (reference sequence). V shed 6 bases and J shed 1 base, with 15 bases lying between them. In DNA, the CDR3 is TGTGCCAGTAGCTACCTCGGGAGGAGTAACTATGGCTACACCTTC. Translating gives CASSYLGRSNYGYTF.

The V gene is TRBV19, the J gene TRBJ1-2, with TRBD1 matching over 7 bases. The CDR3 length is 15 residues. The ends lost 7 bases at V and 0 bases at J; junction bases unmatched: 8. Germline V gene lookup returns CDR1 LNHDA and CDR2 SQIVND (reference sequence). The CDR3, as DNA: TGTGCCAGTATCCCCCCGGGACAGACTAACTATGGCTACACCTTC. It specifies CASIPPGQTNYGYTF.

This chain connects TRBV27 to TRBJ1-3; 7 positions match TRBD1. CDR1 MNHEY and CDR2 SMNVEV come from the germline V gene (reference sequence). CDR3 length equals 17 residues. V trimming: 10 bases; J trimming: 0 bases; junction bases outside the gene matches: 15. CDR3 DNA: TGTGCCACTAACCACCTGGACAGGCTAAACTCTGGAAACACCATATATTTT. Translated, it gives CATNHLDRLNSGNTIYF.

The chain carries TRBV4-3 and TRBJ2-7; TRBD1 aligns across 8 bases. This CDR3 region has 14 residues. The germline V gene encodes CDR1 LGHNA and CDR2 YSLEER. V shed 4 bases and J 7 bases; nucleotides not matched to a gene: 9. The CDR3 nucleotides are TGCGCCAGCAGCCTTGAGACAGGGGCTTTTGAGCAGTACTTC. Translation gives CASSLETGAFEQYF.

The gene calls are TRBV19 and TRBJ1-1; weak D call: TRBD1 (5 bases). Germline assignment: CDR1 LNHDA and CDR2 SQIVND (reference sequence). Trimming removed 0 bases from V and 0 bases from J, with 11 bases in between. The CDR3 covers 16 residues. The CDR3 here is CASSIDPGDLNTEAFF. The CDR3 DNA is TGTGCCAGTAGTATAGATCCGGGGGACCTGAACACTGAAGCTTTCTTT.

The V and J genes are TRBV4-2 and TRBJ2-5; 9 bases map to TRBD2. Germline trimming cut 0 bases from V and 0 bases from J; bases unmatched to any gene: 5. The CDR3 has 17 amino acids. Looked up from germline, CDR1 is LGHNA and CDR2 is YNFKEQ. The CDR3 is CASSQDRAGGDQETQYF. CDR3 coding DNA: TGTGCCAGCAGCCAAGATAGGGCGGGGGGGGACCAAGAGACCCAGTACTTC.

The CDR3 sequence is CASSKGQGLDYEQYF. The CDR3 bases are TGTGCCAGCAGCAAGGGACAGGGGTTGGACTACGAGCAGTACTTC. The chain uses TRBV25-1 and TRBJ2-7; TRBD1 matches at 10 bases. CDR1 is MGHDK and CDR2 is SYGVNS in the germline V gene. V shed 6 bases and J 3 bases; nucleotides not matched to a gene: 8. The CDR3 contains 15 residues.

This clone showed up just once. The chain links TRBV9 to TRBJ2-1, with D possibly being TRBD2 (6 bases). V was pared by 0 bases and J by 9 bases, with 13 bases between. Germline-derived CDR1 and CDR2 are SGDLS and YYNGEE. The CDR3 runs 14 residues. For the CDR3, the DNA is TGTGCCAGCAGCGTAGAAGGGCAGGGAGGTGAGCAGTTCTTC. Its protein product is CASSVEGQGGEQFF.

The chain is built from TRBV9 and TRBJ2-1; TRBD2 matches 12 bases. The CDR3 loop spans 20 amino acids. With 5 bases clipped from V and 0 bases from J, the junction kept 15 bases outside the gene matches. Germline CDR1 SGDLS, CDR2 YYNGEE. DNA of the CDR3: TGTGCCAGCAGGCAATTTGGGACTAGCGGGTTTTTCTTCTCCTACAATGAGCAGTTCTTC. This encodes CASRQFGTSGFFFSYNEQFF.

In this sample, this clone is medium-sized. This chain joins TRBV7-9 and TRBJ1-2; 8 bases are shared with TRBD1. The junction had 3 bases not matched to a gene; V was cut back by 5 bases and J by 7 bases. The CDR3 consists of 12 residues. The germline gives CDR1 SEHNR, CDR2 FQNEAQ (reference sequence). The CDR3 loop reads CASSVGQGGYTF. CDR3 nucleotides: TGTGCCAGCAGCGTCGGACAGGGTGGCTACACCTTC.

For this clone: One end of the junction varies from germline; a read error may be responsible. The chain joins TRBV5-8 to TRBJ2-6; weak D call: TRBD2 (6 bases). The CDR3 loop spans 16 amino acids. Germline CDR1 reads SGHTS; CDR2 reads YDEGEE. The CDR3 nucleotides are TGCGCCAGCAGCCAAGGGGAGGTCTCTGGGGCCAACGTCCTGACTTTC. Encoded protein: CASSQGEVSGANVLTF.

The chain employs TRBV7-9 and TRBJ2-7; TRBD2 matches at 7 bases. V lost 1 base and J lost 0; bases outside the gene matches: 12. The CDR3 is 18 amino acids. CDR1 and CDR2 (germline): SEHNR, FQNEAQ (reference sequence). The CDR3 DNA reads TGTGCCAGCAGCTTAGAATTGCGCCCGGGAGGTATCTCCTACGAGCAGTACTTC. Amino acids: CASSLELRPGGISYEQYF.

The CDR3 region is CASSLTGKGETQYF. CDR3 DNA: TGTGCCAGCAGCTTGACAGGGAAGGGAGAGACCCAGTACTTC. The V gene is TRBV7-9, the J gene TRBJ2-5; 7 bases fit TRBD1. V dropped 3 bases and J dropped 4; count of bases not matched to a gene: 5. Germline V gene lookup returns CDR1 SEHNR and CDR2 FQNEAQ (reference sequence). This CDR3 region has 14 residues.

The chain recombines TRBV6-1 with TRBJ1-1, with 8 bases that match TRBD1. V lost 9 bases and J lost 4; bases outside the gene matches: 4. Germline V gene lookup returns CDR1 MNHNS and CDR2 SASEGT. The CDR3 is 12 residues long. The CDR3 sequence is CASDRGGTEAFF. The CDR3 region has the DNA TGTGCCAGTGACAGGGGAGGCACTGAAGCTTTCTTT.

The gene calls are TRBV6-5 and TRBJ2-1, with TRBD2 identical over 8 bases. From germline, CDR1 is MNHEY and CDR2 SVGAGI. The CDR3 contains 14 residues. Trimming cost V 5 bases and J 7 bases; bases outside gene matches: 7. The CDR3 loop is CASSPSGRWNEQFF. The CDR3, as DNA: TGTGCCAGCAGTCCAAGCGGGAGATGGAATGAGCAGTTCTTC.

The chain is built from TRBV7-2 and TRBJ2-7; 7 bases agree with TRBD2. This CDR3 is 18 amino acids long. V shed 1 base and J 6 bases; nucleotides not matched to a gene: 18. The germline V gene encodes CDR1 SGHTA and CDR2 FQGNSA. The CDR3 protein is CASSLDPYSWTRPPEQYF. DNA for the CDR3: TGTGCCAGCAGCTTAGACCCTTATTCGTGGACTAGGCCCCCCGAGCAGTACTTC.

This chain links TRBV27 with TRBJ1-6; D might be TRBD1 (6 bases). In germline, CDR1 is MNHEY, CDR2 SMNVEV (reference sequence). CDR3 length: 17 residues. Trimming shortened V by 4 bases and J by 7 bases, and 20 bases separated the two germline ends. CDR3: CASSSRQARIANSPLHF. CDR3 bases: TGTGCCAGCAGTTCCCGACAGGCCAGGATCGCCAATTCACCCCTCCACTTT.